This TCR beta chain is from a study of cytomegalovirus exposure and HLA in healthy donors. General study findings and limits: It emerged from a later analysis that several of the most significant clusters appeared to be linked to common viral pathogens. Later analysis found that TCR beta chains associated with HLA were more clonally expanded than other, equally common chains.

The CDR3 extends over 15 amino acids. The germline V gene encodes CDR1 SEHNR and CDR2 FQNEAQ (reference sequence). V lost 5 bases to trimming and J lost 8 bases; unmatched junction nucleotides: 7. Primers: 60 Vbeta forward and 13 Jbeta reverse. Profiled with immunoSEQ multiplex PCR; TCRdb holds only in-frame clones, not every one. The sample yields about 76,000 clones, roughly 72% seen once. As concerns this clone: Its specificity is unknown.

The chain is built from TRBV7-9 and TRBJ1-4, with 11 nucleotides matching TRBD1. The sample comprised PBMCs. The clonotype comes from a woman aged 40 to 50 in good health and CMV-seropositive. CDR3 loop: CASSPWTGGVEKLFF. DNA of the CDR3: TGTGCCAGCAGCCCGTGGACAGGGGGCGTAGAAAAACTGTTTTTT.